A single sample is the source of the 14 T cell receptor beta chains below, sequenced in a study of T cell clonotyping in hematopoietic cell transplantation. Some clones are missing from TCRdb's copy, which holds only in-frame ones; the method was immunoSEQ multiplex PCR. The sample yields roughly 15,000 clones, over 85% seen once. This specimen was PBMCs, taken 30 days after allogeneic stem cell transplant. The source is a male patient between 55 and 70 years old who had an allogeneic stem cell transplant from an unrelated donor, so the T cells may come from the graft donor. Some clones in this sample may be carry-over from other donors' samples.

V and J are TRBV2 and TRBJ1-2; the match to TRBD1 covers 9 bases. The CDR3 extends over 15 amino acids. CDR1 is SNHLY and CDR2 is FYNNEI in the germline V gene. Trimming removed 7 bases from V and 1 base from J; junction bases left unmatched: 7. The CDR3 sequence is CASILDRGGNYGYTF. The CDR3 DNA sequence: TGTGCCAGCATTCTGGACAGGGGAGGTAACTATGGCTACACCTTC.

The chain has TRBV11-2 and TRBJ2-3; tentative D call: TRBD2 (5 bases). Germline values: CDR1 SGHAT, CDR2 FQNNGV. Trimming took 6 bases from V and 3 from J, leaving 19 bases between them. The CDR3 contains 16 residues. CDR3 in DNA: TGTGCCAGCAGTCCCCGCATTGGGGTAGCGACAGATACGCAGTATTTT. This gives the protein CASSPRIGVATDTQYF. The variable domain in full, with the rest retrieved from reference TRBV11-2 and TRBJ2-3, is EAGVAQSPRYKIIEKRQSVAFWCNPISGHATLYWYQQILGQGPKLLIQFQNNGVVDDSQLPKDRFSAERLKGVDSTLKIQPAKLEDSAVYLCASSPRIGVATDTQYFGPGTRLTVL.

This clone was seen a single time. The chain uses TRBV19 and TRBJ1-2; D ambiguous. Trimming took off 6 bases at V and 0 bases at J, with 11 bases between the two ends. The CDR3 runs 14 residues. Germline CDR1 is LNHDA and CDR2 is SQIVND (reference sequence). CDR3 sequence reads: CASRKSQANYGYTF. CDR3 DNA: TGTGCCAGTAGGAAGTCTCAGGCTAACTATGGCTACACCTTC.

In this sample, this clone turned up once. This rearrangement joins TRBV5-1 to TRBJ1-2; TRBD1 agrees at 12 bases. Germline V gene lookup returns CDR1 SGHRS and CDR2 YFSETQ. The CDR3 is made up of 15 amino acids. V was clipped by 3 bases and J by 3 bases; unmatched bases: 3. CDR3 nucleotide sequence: TGCGCCAGCAGCTCGGGACAGGGGGCCCACTATGGCTACACCTTC. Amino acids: CASSSGQGAHYGYTF.

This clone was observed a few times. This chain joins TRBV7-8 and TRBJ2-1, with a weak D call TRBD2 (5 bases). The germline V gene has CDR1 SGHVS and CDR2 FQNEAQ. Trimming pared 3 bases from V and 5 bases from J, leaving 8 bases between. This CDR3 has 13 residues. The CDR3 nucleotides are TGTGCCAGCAGCTTTGACTACGACAATGAGCAGTTCTTC. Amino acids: CASSFDYDNEQFF.

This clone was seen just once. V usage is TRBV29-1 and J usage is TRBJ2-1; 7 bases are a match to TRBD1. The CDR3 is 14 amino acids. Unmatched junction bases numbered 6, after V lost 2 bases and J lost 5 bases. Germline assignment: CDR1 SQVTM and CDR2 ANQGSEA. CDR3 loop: CSVEPGQPNNEQFF. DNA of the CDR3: TGCAGCGTTGAACCGGGACAGCCAAACAATGAGCAGTTCTTC.

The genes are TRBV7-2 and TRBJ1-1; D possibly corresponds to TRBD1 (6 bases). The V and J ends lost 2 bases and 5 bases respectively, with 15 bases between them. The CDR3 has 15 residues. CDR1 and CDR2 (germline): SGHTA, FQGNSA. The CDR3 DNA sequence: TGTGCCAGCAGCTTATTCCCAGGGGAAGGAACTGAAGCTTTCTTT. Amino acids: CASSLFPGEGTEAFF.

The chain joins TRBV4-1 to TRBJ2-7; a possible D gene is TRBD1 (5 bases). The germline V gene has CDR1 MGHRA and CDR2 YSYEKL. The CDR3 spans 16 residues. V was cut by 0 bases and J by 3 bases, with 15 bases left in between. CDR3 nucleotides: TGCGCCAGCAGCCAAGATGGGGCCCTAAAAATCTACGAGCAGTACTTC. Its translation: CASSQDGALKIYEQYF.

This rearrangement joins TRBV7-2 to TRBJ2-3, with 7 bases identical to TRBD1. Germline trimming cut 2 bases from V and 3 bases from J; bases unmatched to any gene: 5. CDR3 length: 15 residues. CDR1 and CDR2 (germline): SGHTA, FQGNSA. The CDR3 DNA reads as TGTGCCAGCAGCTTATTGACAGGGCTGACAGATACGCAGTATTTT. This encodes CASSLLTGLTDTQYF. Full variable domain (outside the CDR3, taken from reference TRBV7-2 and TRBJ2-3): GAGVSQSPSNKVTEKGKDVELRCDPISGHTALYWYRQSLGQGLEFLIYFQGNSAPDKSGLPSDRFSAERTGGSVSTLTIQRTQQEDSAVYLCASSLLTGLTDTQYFGPGTRLTVL.

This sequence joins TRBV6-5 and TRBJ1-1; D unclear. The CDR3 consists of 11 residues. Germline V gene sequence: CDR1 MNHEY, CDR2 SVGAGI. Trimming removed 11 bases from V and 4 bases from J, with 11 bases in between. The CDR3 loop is CACQAGTEAFF. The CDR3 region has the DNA TGTGCCTGTCAGGCGGGCACTGAAGCTTTCTTT.

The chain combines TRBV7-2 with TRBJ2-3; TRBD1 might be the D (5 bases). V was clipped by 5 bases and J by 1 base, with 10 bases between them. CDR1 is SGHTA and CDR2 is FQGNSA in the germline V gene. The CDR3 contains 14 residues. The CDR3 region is CASSISRGTDTQYF. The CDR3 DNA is TGTGCCAGCAGCATTTCCAGGGGCACAGATACGCAGTATTTT.

CDR3: CASSQVSGRGGSYEQYF. The CDR3 coding sequence is TGTGCCAGCAGCCAAGTTTCGGGCAGGGGAGGTTCCTACGAGCAGTACTTC. This rearrangement joins TRBV14 to TRBJ2-7, with D perhaps assigned TRBD1 or TRBD2 (6 bases each). The germline V gene encodes CDR1 SGHDN and CDR2 FVKESK. Trimming took 1 base from V and 1 from J, leaving 17 bases between them. This CDR3 comprises 17 residues.

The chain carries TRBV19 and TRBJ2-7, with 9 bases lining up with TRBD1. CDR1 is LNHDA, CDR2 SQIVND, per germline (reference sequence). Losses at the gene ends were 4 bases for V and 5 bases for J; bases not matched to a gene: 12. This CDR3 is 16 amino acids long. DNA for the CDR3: TGTGCCAGTAGTACTCGACGCGGGACAGGGTCCGACGAGCAGTACTTC. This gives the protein CASSTRRGTGSDEQYF.

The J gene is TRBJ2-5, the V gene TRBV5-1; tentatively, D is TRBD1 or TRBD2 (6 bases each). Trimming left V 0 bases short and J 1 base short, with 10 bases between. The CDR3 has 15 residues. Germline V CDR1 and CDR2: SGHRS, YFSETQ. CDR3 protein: CASSLERGAQETQYF. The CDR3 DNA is TGCGCCAGCAGCTTGGAAAGGGGGGCCCAAGAGACCCAGTACTTC.